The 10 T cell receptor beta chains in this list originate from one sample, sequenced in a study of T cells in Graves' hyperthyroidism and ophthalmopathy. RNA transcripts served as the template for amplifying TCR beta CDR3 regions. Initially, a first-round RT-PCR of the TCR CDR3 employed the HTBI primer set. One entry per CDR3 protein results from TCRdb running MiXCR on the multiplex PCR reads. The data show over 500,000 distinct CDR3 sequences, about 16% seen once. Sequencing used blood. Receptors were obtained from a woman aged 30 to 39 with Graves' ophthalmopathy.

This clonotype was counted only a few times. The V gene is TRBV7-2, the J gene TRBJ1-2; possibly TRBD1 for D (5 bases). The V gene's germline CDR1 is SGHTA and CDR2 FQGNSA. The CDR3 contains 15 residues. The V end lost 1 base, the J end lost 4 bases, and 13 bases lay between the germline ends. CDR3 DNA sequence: TGTGCCAGCAGCTTAGATTTTCAGGACACCTATGGCTACACCTTC. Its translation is CASSLDFQDTYGYTF.

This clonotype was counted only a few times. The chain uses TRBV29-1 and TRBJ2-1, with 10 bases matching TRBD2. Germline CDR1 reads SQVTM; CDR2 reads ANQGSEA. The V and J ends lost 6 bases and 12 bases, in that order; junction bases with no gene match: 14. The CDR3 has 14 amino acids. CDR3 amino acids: CSVGASGSLGVQFF. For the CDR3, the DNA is TGCAGCGTGGGGGCTAGCGGGAGTCTGGGTGTGCAGTTCTTC.

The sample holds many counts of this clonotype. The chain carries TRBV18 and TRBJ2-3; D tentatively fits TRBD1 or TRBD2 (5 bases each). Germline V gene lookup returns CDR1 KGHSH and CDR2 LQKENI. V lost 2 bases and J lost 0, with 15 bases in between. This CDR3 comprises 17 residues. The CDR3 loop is CASSPVEWGLSTDTQYF. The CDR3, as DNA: TGTGCCAGCTCACCAGTTGAGTGGGGGTTGAGCACAGATACGCAGTATTTT. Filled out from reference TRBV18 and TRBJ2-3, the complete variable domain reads NAGVMQNPRHLVRRRGQEARLRCSPMKGHSHVYWYRQLPEEGLKFMVYLQKENIIDESGMPKERFSAEFPKEGPSILRIQQVVRGDSAAYFCASSPVEWGLSTDTQYFGPGTRLTVL.

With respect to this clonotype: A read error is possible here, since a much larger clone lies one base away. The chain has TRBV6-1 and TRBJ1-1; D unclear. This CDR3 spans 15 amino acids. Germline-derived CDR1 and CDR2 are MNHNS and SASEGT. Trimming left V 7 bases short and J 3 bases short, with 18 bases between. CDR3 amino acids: CASTLDRPCDTEAFF. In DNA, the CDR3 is TGTGCCAGCACCCTCGACCGACCCTGTGACACTGAAGCTTTCTTT.

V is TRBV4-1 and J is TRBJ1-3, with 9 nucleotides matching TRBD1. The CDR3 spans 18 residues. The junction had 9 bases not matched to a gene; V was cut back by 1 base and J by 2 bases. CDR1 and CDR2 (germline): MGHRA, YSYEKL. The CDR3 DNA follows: TGCGCCAGCAGCCAAGCTACCCCGACAGGGGGTCCTGGAAACACCATATATTTT. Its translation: CASSQATPTGGPGNTIYF.

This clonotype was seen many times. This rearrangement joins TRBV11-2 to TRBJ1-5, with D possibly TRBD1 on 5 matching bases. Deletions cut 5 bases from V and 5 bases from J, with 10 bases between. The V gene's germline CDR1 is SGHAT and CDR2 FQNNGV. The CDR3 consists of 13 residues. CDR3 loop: CASSGTGDQPQHF. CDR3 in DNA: TGTGCCAGCAGCGGGACGGGGGATCAGCCCCAGCATTTT.

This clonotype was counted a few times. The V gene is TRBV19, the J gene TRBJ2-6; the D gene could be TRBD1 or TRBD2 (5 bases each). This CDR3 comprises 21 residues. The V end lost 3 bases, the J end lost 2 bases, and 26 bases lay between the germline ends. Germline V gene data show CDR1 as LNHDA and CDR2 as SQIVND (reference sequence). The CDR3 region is CASSMGPGDYPLSAGANVLTF. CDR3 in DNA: TGTGCCAGTAGTATGGGGCCAGGTGACTACCCCCTTTCGGCTGGGGCCAACGTCCTGACTTTC.

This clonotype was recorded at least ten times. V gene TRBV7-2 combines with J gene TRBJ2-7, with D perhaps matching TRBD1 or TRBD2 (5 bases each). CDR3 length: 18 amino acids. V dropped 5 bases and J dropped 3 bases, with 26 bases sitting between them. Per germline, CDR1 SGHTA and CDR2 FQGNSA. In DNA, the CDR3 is TGTGCCAGCAGCCAGACAGTCCCGGGACGGGCAAAGGGCTACGAGCAGTACTTC. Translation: CASSQTVPGRAKGYEQYF. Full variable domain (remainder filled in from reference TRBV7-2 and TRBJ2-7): GAGVSQSPSNKVTEKGKDVELRCDPISGHTALYWYRQSLGQGLEFLIYFQGNSAPDKSGLPSDRFSAERTGGSVSTLTIQRTQQEDSAVYLCASSQTVPGRAKGYEQYFGPGTRLTVT.

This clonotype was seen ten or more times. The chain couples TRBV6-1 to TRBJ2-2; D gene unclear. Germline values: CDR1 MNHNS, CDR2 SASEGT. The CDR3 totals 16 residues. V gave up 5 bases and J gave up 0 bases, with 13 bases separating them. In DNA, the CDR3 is TGTGCCAGCAGTCACTTTGCGTCCGCGAACACCGGGGAGCTGTTTTTT. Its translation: CASSHFASANTGELFF.

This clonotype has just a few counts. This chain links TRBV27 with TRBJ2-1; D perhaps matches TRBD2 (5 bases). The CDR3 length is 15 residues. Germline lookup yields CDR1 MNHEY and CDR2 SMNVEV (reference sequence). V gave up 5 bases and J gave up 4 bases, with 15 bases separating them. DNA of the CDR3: TGTGCCAGCAGTCCGCTCCAACTAGAGTACAATGAGCAGTTCTTC. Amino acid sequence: CASSPLQLEYNEQFF.